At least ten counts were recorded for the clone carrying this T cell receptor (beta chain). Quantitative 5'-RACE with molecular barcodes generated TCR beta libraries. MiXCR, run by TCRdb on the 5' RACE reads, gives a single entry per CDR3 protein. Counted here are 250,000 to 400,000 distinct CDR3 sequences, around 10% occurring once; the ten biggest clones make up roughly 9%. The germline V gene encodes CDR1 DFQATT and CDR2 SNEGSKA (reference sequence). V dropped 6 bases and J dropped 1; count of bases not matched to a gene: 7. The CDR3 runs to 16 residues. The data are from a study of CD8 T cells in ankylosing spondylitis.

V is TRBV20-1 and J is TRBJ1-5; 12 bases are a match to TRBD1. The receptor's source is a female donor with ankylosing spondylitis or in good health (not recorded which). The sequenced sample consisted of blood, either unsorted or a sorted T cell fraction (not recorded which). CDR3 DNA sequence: TGCAGTGCGGGGGGACAGGGGGCAGTGAGCAATCAGCCCCAGCATTTT. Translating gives CSAGGQGAVSNQPQHF.